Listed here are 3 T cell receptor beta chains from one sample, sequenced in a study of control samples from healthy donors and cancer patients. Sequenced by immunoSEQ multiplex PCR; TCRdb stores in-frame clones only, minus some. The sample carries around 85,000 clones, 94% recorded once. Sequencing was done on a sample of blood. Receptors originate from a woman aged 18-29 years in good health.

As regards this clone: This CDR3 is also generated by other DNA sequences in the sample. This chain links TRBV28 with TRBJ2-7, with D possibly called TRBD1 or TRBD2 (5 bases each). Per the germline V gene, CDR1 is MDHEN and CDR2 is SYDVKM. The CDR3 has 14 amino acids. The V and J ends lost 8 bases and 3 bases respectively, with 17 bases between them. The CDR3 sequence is CASFGGGGYYEQYF. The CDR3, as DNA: TGTGCCAGCTTCGGTGGGGGTGGGTACTACGAGCAGTACTTC.

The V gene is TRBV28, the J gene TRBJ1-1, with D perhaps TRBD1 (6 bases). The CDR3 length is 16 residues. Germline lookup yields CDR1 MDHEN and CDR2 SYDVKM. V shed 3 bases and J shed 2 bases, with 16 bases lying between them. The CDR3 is CASSFWEGVDNTEAFF. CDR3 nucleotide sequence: TGTGCCAGCAGTTTCTGGGAGGGGGTGGACAACACTGAAGCTTTCTTT.

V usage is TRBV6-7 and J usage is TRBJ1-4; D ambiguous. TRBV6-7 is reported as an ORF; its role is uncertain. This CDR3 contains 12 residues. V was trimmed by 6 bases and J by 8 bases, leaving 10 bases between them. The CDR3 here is CASRESLEKLFF. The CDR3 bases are TGTGCCAGCAGGGAGAGCCTCGAAAAACTGTTTTTT.